Given below is one TCR beta chain in context. These data come from a study of technical replicates of blood from a few donors. With 5 bases removed from V and 2 bases from J, the gap between germline ends came to 12 bases. The CDR3 loop spans 14 amino acids. Germline V gives CDR1 MDHEN, CDR2 SYDVKM. The data were produced by immunoSEQ multiplex PCR, yet TCRdb's version contains in-frame clones alone and is incomplete. The sample shows 80,000 to 95,000 clones, around 90% of them seen only once. The sequence derives from a human donor in good health. The chain links TRBV28 to TRBJ2-5, with D hard to call. The sequenced material came from T cells isolated from PBMCs. The DNA of the CDR3 is TGTGCCAGCAGTCCCGCGGTGGGTCAAGAGACCCAGTACTTC. Its protein product is CASSPAVGQETQYF.